The 26 T cell receptor beta chains reported below all come from one sample, sequenced in a study of T-cell memory formation after mild COVID-19. TCRdb reprocessed the 5' RACE reads with MiXCR, giving one entry per CDR3 protein. The profile shows approximately 570,000 distinct CDR3 sequences, about a sixth of them singletons. Specimen: PBMCs or a T cell subset sorted from them (not recorded which). These receptors were obtained from an adult woman who had mild COVID-19 (a few samples of this study predate the infection). Cell type and time point are not known.

This clonotype was seen a few times. This chain links TRBV9 with TRBJ2-1; D not resolved. The CDR3 sequence is 15 residues long. V shed 3 bases and J shed 0 bases, with 10 bases lying between them. Germline V lookup: CDR1 SGDLS, CDR2 YYNGEE. DNA of the CDR3: TGTGCCAGCAGCGACCAGCAACACTCCTACAATGAGCAGTTCTTC. Translation: CASSDQQHSYNEQFF.

The chain carries TRBV2 and TRBJ2-3, with D hard to call. This CDR3 contains 14 residues. Germline V gives CDR1 SNHLY, CDR2 FYNNEI. V was shortened by 2 bases and J by 6 bases, with 12 bases between the two germline ends. DNA for the CDR3: TGTGCCAGCAGTGAACGGCAGTCGTATGATACGCAGTATTTT. As protein: CASSERQSYDTQYF.

The sample holds a few counts of this clonotype. The genes are TRBV20-1 and TRBJ2-7; D gene unclear. CDR3 size: 12 residues. The germline V and J ends were trimmed by 4 bases and 2 bases, with 9 bases remaining between them. Germline assignment: CDR1 DFQATT and CDR2 SNEGSKA (reference sequence). CDR3 sequence reads: CSATPDAYEQYF. The CDR3 DNA reads TGCAGTGCTACTCCAGATGCCTACGAGCAGTACTTC.

This chain connects TRBV15 to TRBJ2-7; D possibly uses TRBD1 or TRBD2 (5 bases each). The V gene lost 5 bases and the J gene lost 2 bases, with 13 bases spanning the gap. CDR3 size: 14 residues. The V gene's germline CDR1 is LNHNV and CDR2 YYDKDF (reference sequence). The CDR3 is CATSLGARAYEQYF. For the CDR3, the DNA is TGTGCCACCAGCCTTGGGGCGCGGGCCTACGAGCAGTACTTC.

This clonotype appeared once. The rearrangement joins TRBV15 to TRBJ1-3; no definite D call. Trimming shortened V by 2 bases and J by 2 bases, and 4 bases separated the two germline ends. The CDR3 has 13 amino acids. The germline V gene has CDR1 LNHNV and CDR2 YYDKDF (reference sequence). The CDR3 region is CATSRQAGNTIYF. CDR3 DNA sequence: TGTGCCACCAGCAGACAGGCTGGAAACACCATATATTTT.

With respect to this clonotype: The conserved phenylalanine or tryptophan is not found at the CDR3 terminus, so this likely reflects a read error. The chain carries TRBV4-2 and TRBJ2-7; D is possibly TRBD1 (6 bases). CDR1 and CDR2 from the germline V gene are LGHNA and YNFKEQ. This CDR3 comprises 14 residues. V gave up 1 base and J gave up 2 bases, with 9 bases separating them. In DNA form, the CDR3 reads TGTGCCAGCAGCCAAGTGCAGGGGACCTACGAGCAGTACTCC. It yields the protein CASSQVQGTYEQYS.

The chain couples TRBV5-4 to TRBJ2-1, with D possibly matching TRBD1 (5 bases). V was pared by 0 bases and J by 5 bases, with 21 bases between. The CDR3 contains 18 residues. Germline V gives CDR1 SGHNT, CDR2 YYREEE (reference sequence). CDR3 coding DNA: TGTGCCAGCAGCTTGGTTGTCTGGGGCGCGGCGTCGGACAATGAGCAGTTCTTC. As protein: CASSLVVWGAASDNEQFF.

This chain links TRBV10-3 with TRBJ1-1; D ambiguous. The CDR3 is made up of 15 amino acids. The germline V and J ends were trimmed by 3 bases and 0 bases, with 11 bases remaining between them. CDR1 and CDR2 from the germline V gene are ENHRY and SYGVKD. CDR3 in amino acids: CAISDQKAMNTEAFF. In DNA, the CDR3 is TGTGCCATCAGTGACCAGAAGGCAATGAACACTGAAGCTTTCTTT.

V gene TRBV19 combines with J gene TRBJ1-2; the match to TRBD1 covers 12 bases. The CDR3 has 16 residues. The germline CDR1 and CDR2 sequences are LNHDA and SQIVND (reference sequence). Germline trimming cut 5 bases from V and 5 bases from J; bases unmatched to any gene: 9. CDR3 coding DNA: TGTGCCAGTAGTCTCACCGGGACAGGGGGCAGGTATGGCTACACCTTC. It yields the protein CASSLTGTGGRYGYTF.

This clonotype was seen ten or more times. CDR3 coding DNA: TGTGCCAGCAGTTTAAGCCCATCGGGACAGGGGCGAACGAACTATGGCTACACCTTC. It specifies CASSLSPSGQGRTNYGYTF. V is TRBV12-3 or TRBV12-4 and J is TRBJ1-2, with 10 bases lining up with TRBD1. This CDR3 has 19 amino acids. The J segment lost 2 bases and the V segment lost 2 bases, leaving 14 bases of the junction unmatched.

With regard to this clonotype: The junction and the germline gene differ at one end; a read error may be behind it. The chain combines TRBV12-3 or TRBV12-4 with TRBJ2-3; perhaps TRBD2 as D (6 bases). The CDR3 is 16 residues long. The CDR3 loop reads CAISLRLDPVGDTQYF. The CDR3 DNA is TGTGCCATCAGTTTAAGACTAGACCCTGTTGGAGATACGCAGTATTTT.

This chain's CDR3 is CASSKQGGSPHNEQFF. Written as DNA, the CDR3 is TGCGCCAGCAGCAAACAGGGGGGGTCGCCCCACAATGAGCAGTTCTTC. The chain has TRBV5-1 and TRBJ2-1; a weak D match, TRBD1 (8 bases). CDR1 is SGHRS and CDR2 is YFSETQ in the germline V gene. CDR3 size: 16 residues. V was cut by 4 bases and J by 5 bases, with 19 bases left in between.

This clonotype was counted between two and nine times. This sequence joins TRBV5-1 and TRBJ2-2, with a tentative D call TRBD1 (6 bases). From germline, CDR1 is SGHRS and CDR2 YFSETQ. The CDR3 covers 14 residues. The V and J ends lost 4 bases and 6 bases respectively, with 13 bases between them. The CDR3, as DNA: TGCGCCAGCAGCATGGGACAATTAGCCGGGGAGCTGTTTTTT. This translates into CASSMGQLAGELFF.

The V gene is TRBV7-6, the J gene TRBJ1-2; TRBD1 matches 7 bases. V lost 1 base to trimming and J lost 5 bases; unmatched junction nucleotides: 4. In germline, CDR1 is SGHVS, CDR2 FNYEAQ. The CDR3 is made up of 14 amino acids. CDR3 sequence: CASSLGRGVYGYTF. In DNA form, the CDR3 reads TGTGCCAGCAGCTTAGGCAGGGGGGTTTATGGCTACACCTTC.

The chain combines TRBV2 with TRBJ2-1; 11 nucleotides agree with TRBD1. V gave up 6 bases and J gave up 7 bases; unmatched junction bases: 5. The CDR3 totals 14 residues. Germline values: CDR1 SNHLY, CDR2 FYNNEI. The chain's CDR3 is CASRGTGGRNEQFF. The CDR3 region has the DNA TGTGCCAGCAGGGGGACAGGGGGACGGAATGAGCAGTTCTTC.

The chain combines TRBV6-1 with TRBJ2-2, with a tentative D call TRBD2 (5 bases). The germline V and J ends were trimmed by 11 bases and 4 bases, with 17 bases remaining between them. Germline CDR1 MNHNS, CDR2 SASEGT. This CDR3 contains 14 residues. The CDR3 protein is CASLLRAGTGELFF. CDR3 DNA: TGTGCCTCCCTTTTGAGGGCGGGCACCGGGGAGCTGTTTTTT.

The chain joins TRBV18 to TRBJ2-5; D is perhaps TRBD2 (6 bases). CDR1 and CDR2 from the germline V gene are KGHSH and LQKENI. The ends were cut back, 1 base at V and 5 bases at J, with 8 bases in the middle. The CDR3 is made up of 13 amino acids. As DNA, the CDR3 is TGTGCCAGCTCACCACGGAGGGTCGAGACCCAGTACTTC. This translates into CASSPRRVETQYF.

The V call is TRBV29-1, the J call TRBJ2-1, with 11 bases fitting TRBD1. V trimming: 3 bases; J trimming: 6 bases; junction bases outside the gene matches: 4. The CDR3 consists of 14 residues. Germline V gene sequence: CDR1 SQVTM, CDR2 ANQGSEA. CDR3 in amino acids: CSVDKGQGVNEQFF. The CDR3 DNA sequence: TGCAGCGTTGATAAGGGACAGGGGGTCAATGAGCAGTTCTTC.

This clonotype was picked up one time. The rearrangement links TRBV4-2 to TRBJ2-2; TRBD2 matches 8 bases. The CDR3 is 16 amino acids. Germline-derived CDR1 and CDR2 are LGHNA and YNFKEQ. The junction had 7 bases not matched to a gene; V was cut back by 0 bases and J by 7 bases. The CDR3 bases are TGTGCCAGCAGCCAAGATCAAGGACTAGCCGGCGGGGAGCTGTTTTTT. This encodes CASSQDQGLAGGELFF.

This clonotype was found many times. The chain carries TRBV7-6 and TRBJ2-7; TRBD1 or TRBD2 may be the D gene (5 bases each). Germline V gene lookup returns CDR1 SGHVS and CDR2 FNYEAQ. This CDR3 contains 13 residues. The ends were cut back, 1 base at V and 5 bases at J, with 9 bases in the middle. CDR3: CASSLGGVNEQYF. The CDR3 DNA reads TGTGCCAGCAGCTTAGGAGGGGTTAACGAGCAGTACTTC.

The sample holds a few counts of this clonotype. The V and J genes are TRBV20-1 and TRBJ2-7; D is perhaps TRBD1 (6 bases). Trimming took 6 bases from V and 5 from J, leaving 20 bases between them. The CDR3 has 14 amino acids. CDR1 and CDR2 from the germline V gene are DFQATT and SNEGSKA (reference sequence). CDR3 protein: CSAHKGQGIDEQYF. CDR3 bases: TGCAGTGCCCATAAGGGGCAGGGGATCGACGAGCAGTACTTC.

This clonotype was seen just once. This chain's CDR3 is CATSQEGISYGYTF. The CDR3 DNA reads TGTGCCACCAGCCAGGAGGGGATCTCCTATGGCTACACCTTC. This chain connects TRBV24-1 to TRBJ1-2; D may be TRBD1 (5 bases). Trimming removed 7 bases from V and 4 bases from J, with 15 bases in between. The CDR3 consists of 14 residues. The germline V gene has CDR1 KGHDR and CDR2 SFDVKD.

V and J are TRBV27 and TRBJ2-7, with 8 bases fitting TRBD2. Germline V CDR1 and CDR2: MNHEY, SMNVEV (reference sequence). This CDR3 comprises 14 residues. V lost 2 bases to trimming and J lost 5 bases; unmatched junction nucleotides: 5. CDR3 coding DNA: TGTGCCAGCAGTTTAAACGGGGGGGTCCACGAGCAGTACTTC. Its protein product is CASSLNGGVHEQYF.

This clonotype was counted between two and nine times. This rearrangement joins TRBV6-5 to TRBJ2-1; 7 bases are a match to TRBD1. Per germline, CDR1 MNHEY and CDR2 SVGAGI. CDR3 size: 17 residues. After removal of 3 bases from V and 2 bases from J, the junction contained 10 bases not matched to a gene. CDR3 in DNA: TGTGCCAGCAGTTATTTTTCCAGACAGGGTGCCTACAATGAGCAGTTCTTC. It yields the protein CASSYFSRQGAYNEQFF.

This clonotype was observed a few times. This rearrangement joins TRBV5-6 to TRBJ1-5, with no clear D. Trimming left V 1 base short and J 3 bases short, with 8 bases between. The germline CDR1 and CDR2 sequences are SGHDT and YYEEEE. This CDR3 contains 14 residues. The CDR3 spells CASSLFQTNQPQHF. The CDR3, as DNA: TGTGCCAGCAGCTTGTTCCAGACCAATCAGCCCCAGCATTTT. Full variable domain (remainder filled in from reference TRBV5-6 and TRBJ1-5): DAGVTQSPTHLIKTRGQQVTLRCSPKSGHDTVSWYQQALGQGPQFIFQYYEEEERQRGNFPDRFSGHQFPNYSSELNVNALLLGDSALYLCASSLFQTNQPQHFGDGTRLSIL.

The chain links TRBV12-3 or TRBV12-4 to TRBJ2-6, with D tentatively TRBD1 or TRBD2 (6 bases each). The CDR3 contains 17 residues. The germline V and J ends were trimmed by 5 bases and 4 bases, with 18 bases remaining between them. Written as DNA, the CDR3 is TGTGCCAGCAGTCCGGGGGACACCAGTTCCGGGGCCAACGTCCTGACTTTC. It is translated as CASSPGDTSSGANVLTF.